This T cell receptor beta chain comes out of a study of blood T cell repertoires in COVID-19. Donors in Cohort 3 counted as recovered after two negative PCRs, clearance, or symptom resolution. Sequencing was performed with immunoSEQ multiplex PCR; in TCRdb, only in-frame clones are kept and a portion is missing. Counted here are approximately 310,000 clones, about nine tenths occurring once; the ten biggest clones make up roughly 5.2%. CDR1 SGHRS and CDR2 YFSETQ come from the germline V gene. V dropped 4 bases and J dropped 4; count of bases not matched to a gene: 8. The CDR3 consists of 15 residues.

This TCR was sampled from a man aged 55 to 70 who had recovered from COVID-19. V gene TRBV5-1 combines with J gene TRBJ2-7, with 10 bases identical to TRBD1. The specimen sequenced was PBMCs or T cells enriched from blood (not recorded which). The CDR3 region is CASSPMGQGYYEQYF. CDR3 nucleotide sequence: TGCGCCAGCAGCCCTATGGGACAGGGGTATTACGAGCAGTACTTC.